This record looks at one TCR beta chain sequence and its context. Its antigen is not identified. This sample was taken from a study of blood T cells in healthy people across ages. A J-beta primer mix and a sample-barcoded 5' primer were used in a second PCR of roughly 7 to 12 cycles. Every sample produced at least 3 million CDR3-containing paired-end reads. One entry per CDR3 protein results from TCRdb running MiXCR on the 5' RACE reads. The sample lists some 1.8 million distinct CDR3 sequences, roughly two fifths occurring once. Aged roughly 6 to 95, donors were systemically healthy Caucasians from Russia. The CDR3 runs to 15 residues. Unmatched junction bases numbered 10, after V lost 6 bases and J lost 4 bases. From germline, CDR1 is KGHDR and CDR2 SFDVKD. Findings of the study overall: Diversity estimated from one million T cells was considered an underestimate. As age increased, TCR beta diversity per million T cells fell in a roughly linear fashion.

Sequencing was done on a sample of blood. The chain links TRBV24-1 to TRBJ2-5; 7 bases fit TRBD2. The clonotype comes from a human donor in good health. As DNA, the CDR3 is TGTGCCACCAGTCTAAATCCGGGAGGCCGAGAGACCCAGTACTTC. Its protein product is CATSLNPGGRETQYF.